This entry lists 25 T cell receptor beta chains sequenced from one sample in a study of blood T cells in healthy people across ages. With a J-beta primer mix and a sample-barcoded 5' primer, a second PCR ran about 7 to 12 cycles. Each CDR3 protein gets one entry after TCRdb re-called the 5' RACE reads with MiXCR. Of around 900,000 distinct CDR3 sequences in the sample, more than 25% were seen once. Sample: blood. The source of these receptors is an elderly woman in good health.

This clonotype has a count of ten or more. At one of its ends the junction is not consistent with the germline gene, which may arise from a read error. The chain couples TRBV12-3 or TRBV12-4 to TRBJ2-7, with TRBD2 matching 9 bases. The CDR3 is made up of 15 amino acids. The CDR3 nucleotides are TGTGCCAGCAGTCTAGCGGGGAAGCCGCCCTACGAGCAGTACTTC. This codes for CASSLAGKPPYEQYF.

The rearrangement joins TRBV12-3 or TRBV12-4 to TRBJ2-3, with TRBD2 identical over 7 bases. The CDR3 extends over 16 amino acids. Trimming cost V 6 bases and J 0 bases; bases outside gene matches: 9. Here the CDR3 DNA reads TGTGCCAGCAGCCAGCGGGGACTACTGAGCACAGATACGCAGTATTTT. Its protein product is CASSQRGLLSTDTQYF.

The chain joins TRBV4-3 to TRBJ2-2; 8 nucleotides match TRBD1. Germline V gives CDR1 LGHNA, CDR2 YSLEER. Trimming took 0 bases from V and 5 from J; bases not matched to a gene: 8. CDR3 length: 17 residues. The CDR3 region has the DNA TGCGCCAGCAGCCAAGATGTAACAGGGGGATGGACCGGGGAGCTGTTTTTT. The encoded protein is CASSQDVTGGWTGELFF.

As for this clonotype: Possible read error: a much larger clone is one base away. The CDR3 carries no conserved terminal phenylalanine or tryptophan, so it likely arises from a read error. CDR3 loop: CASRGGAPRGYTC. The CDR3 coding sequence is TGTGCCAGCAGAGGGGGCGCACCCCGTGGCTACACCTGC. The chain combines TRBV12-3 or TRBV12-4 with TRBJ1-2, with TRBD1 identical over 7 bases. This CDR3 comprises 13 residues. Germline trimming cut 6 bases from V and 7 bases from J; bases unmatched to any gene: 8.

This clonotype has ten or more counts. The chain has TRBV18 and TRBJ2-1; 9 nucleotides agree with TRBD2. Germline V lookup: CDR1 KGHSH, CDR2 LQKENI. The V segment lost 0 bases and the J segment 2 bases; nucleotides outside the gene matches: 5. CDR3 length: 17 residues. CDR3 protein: CASSPPLAGTTYNEQFF. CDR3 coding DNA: TGTGCCAGCTCACCACCCCTAGCGGGGACAACCTACAATGAGCAGTTCTTC.

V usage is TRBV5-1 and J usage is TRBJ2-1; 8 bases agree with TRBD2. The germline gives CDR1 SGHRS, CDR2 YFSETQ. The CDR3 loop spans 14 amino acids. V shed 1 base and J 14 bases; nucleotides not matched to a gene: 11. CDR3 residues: CASSLNGRARVEFF. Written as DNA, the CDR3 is TGCGCCAGCAGCTTGAACGGGAGGGCCCGAGTCGAGTTCTTC.

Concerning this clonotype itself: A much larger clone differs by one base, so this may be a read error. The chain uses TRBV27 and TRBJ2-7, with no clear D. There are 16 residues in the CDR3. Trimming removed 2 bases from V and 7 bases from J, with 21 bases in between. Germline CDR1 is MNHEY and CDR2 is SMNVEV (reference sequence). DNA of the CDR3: TGTGCCAGCAGTTTACCGGCTACGCGCTCCTACAATGAGCAGTACTTC. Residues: CASSLPATRSYNEQYF.

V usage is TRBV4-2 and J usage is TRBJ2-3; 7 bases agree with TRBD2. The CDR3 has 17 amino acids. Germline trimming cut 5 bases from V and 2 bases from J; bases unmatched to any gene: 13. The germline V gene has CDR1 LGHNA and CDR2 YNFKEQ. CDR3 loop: CASSARSSGIYTDTQYF. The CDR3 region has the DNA TGTGCCAGCAGCGCCCGTTCAAGCGGGATTTACACAGATACGCAGTATTTT.

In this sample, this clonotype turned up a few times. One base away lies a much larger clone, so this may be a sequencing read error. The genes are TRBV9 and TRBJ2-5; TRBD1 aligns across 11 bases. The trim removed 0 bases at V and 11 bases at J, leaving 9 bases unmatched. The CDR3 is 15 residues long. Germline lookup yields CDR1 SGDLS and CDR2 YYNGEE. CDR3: CASSVGGTGGEEQYF. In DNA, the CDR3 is TGTGCCAGCAGCGTAGGCGGGACAGGGGGTGAGGAGCAGTACTTC.

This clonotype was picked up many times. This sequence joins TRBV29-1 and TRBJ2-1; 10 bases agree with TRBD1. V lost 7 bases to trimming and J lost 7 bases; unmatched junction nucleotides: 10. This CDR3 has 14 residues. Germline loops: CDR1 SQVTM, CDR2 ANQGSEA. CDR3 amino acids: CSARRGTGVNEQFF. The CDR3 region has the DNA TGCAGCGCCCGAAGGGGGACAGGGGTGAATGAGCAGTTCTTC.

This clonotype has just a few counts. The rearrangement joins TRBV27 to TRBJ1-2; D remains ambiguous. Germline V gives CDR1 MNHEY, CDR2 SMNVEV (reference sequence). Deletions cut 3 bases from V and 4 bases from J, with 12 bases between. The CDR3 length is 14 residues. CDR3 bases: TGTGCCAGCAGTTTCTCGGTTGGCAGCTATGGCTACACCTTC. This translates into CASSFSVGSYGYTF.

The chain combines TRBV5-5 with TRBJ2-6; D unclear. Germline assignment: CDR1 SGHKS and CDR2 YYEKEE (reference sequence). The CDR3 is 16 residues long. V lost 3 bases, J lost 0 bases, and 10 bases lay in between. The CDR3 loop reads CASSWSLGSGANVLTF. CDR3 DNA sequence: TGTGCCAGCAGCTGGAGTCTCGGCTCTGGGGCCAACGTCCTGACTTTC. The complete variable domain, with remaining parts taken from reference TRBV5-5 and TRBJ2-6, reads DAGVTQSPTHLIKTRGQQVTLRCSPISGHKSVSWYQQVLGQGPQFIFQYYEKEERGRGNFPDRFSARQFPNYSSELNVNALLLGDSALYLCASSWSLGSGANVLTFGAGSRLTVL.

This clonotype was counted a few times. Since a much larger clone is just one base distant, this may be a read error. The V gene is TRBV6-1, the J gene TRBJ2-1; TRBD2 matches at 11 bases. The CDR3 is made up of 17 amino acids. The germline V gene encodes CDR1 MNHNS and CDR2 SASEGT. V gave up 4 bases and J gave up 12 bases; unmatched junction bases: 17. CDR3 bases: TGTGCCAGCAGTGCTCTCCGTTTGACTAGCGGGGCGGACGGGCAGTTCTTC. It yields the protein CASSALRLTSGADGQFF.

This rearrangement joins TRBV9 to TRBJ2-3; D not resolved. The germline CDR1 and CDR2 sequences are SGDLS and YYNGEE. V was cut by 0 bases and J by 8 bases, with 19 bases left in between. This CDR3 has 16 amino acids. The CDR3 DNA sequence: TGTGCCAGCAGCGTAGAGGCCGGACCCGCTGATAGTACGCAGTATTTT. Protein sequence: CASSVEAGPADSTQYF.

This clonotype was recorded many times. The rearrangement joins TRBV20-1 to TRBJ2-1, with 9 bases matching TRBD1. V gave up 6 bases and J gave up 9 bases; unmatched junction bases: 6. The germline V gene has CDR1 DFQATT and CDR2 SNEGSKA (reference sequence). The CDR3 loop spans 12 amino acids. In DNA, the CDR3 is TGCAGTGCCCCGGGACAGGGTACTGAGCAGTTCTTC. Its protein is CSAPGQGTEQFF.

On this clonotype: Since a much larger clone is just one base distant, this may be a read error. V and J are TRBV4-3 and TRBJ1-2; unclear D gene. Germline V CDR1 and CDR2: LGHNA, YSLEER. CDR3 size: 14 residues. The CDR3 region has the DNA TGCGCCGGCAGCTTTAATAGGGTCAACTATGGCTACACCTTC. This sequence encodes CAGSFNRVNYGYTF.

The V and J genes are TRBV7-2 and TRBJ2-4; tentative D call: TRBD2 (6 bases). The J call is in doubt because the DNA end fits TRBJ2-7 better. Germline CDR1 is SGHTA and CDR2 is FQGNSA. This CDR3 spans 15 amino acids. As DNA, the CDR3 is TGTGCCAGCAGGCTTTCCGGCGGGACCCAATACGAGCAGTACTTC. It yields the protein CASRLSGGTQYEQYF.

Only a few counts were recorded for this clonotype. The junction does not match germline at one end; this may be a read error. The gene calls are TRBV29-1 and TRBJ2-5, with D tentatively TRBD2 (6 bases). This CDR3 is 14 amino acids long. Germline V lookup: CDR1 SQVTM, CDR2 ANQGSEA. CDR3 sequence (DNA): TGCGGCGTTTCGGTGGGGGGTTCGGCAGAGACCCAGTACTTC. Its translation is CGVSVGGSAETQYF. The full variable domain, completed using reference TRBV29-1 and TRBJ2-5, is SAVISQKPSRDICQRGTSLTIQCQVDSQVTMMFWYRQQPGQSLTLIATANQGSEATYESGFVIDKFPISRPNLTFSTLTVSNMSPEDSSIYLCGVSVGGSAETQYFGPGTRLLVL.

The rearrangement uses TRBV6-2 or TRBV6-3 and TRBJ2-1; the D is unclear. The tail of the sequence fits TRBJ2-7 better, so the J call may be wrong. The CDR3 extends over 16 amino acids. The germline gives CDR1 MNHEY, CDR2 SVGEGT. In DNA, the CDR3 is TGTGCCAGCATCCAGGCCGCGGCGAACTCCTACAATGAGCAGTACTTC. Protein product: CASIQAAANSYNEQYF.

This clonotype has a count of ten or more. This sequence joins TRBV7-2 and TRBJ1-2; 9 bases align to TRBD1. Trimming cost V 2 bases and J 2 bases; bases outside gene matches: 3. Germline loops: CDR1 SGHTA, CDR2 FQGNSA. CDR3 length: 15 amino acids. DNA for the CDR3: TGTGCCAGCAGCTTACTCGGACAGGGGAACTATGGCTACACCTTC. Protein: CASSLLGQGNYGYTF.

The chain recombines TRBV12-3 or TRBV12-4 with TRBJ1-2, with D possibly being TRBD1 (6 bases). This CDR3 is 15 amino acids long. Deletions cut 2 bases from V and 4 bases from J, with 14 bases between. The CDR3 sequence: CASSLRDISSYGYTF. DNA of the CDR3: TGTGCCAGCAGTTTAAGGGACATCAGTAGCTATGGCTACACCTTC.

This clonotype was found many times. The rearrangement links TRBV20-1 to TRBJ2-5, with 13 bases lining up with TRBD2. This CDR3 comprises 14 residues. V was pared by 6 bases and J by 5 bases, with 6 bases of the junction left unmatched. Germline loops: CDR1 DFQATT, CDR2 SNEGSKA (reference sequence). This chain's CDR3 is CSATSGGAWETQYF. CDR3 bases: TGCAGTGCAACTAGCGGGGGGGCCTGGGAGACCCAGTACTTC.

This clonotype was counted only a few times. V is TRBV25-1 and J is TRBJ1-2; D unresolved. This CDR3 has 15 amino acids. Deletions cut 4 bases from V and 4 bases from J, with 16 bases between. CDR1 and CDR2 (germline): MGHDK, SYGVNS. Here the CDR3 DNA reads TGTGCCAGCAGTGGTCCCACCGGGAGGCTCTATGGCTACACCTTC. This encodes CASSGPTGRLYGYTF.

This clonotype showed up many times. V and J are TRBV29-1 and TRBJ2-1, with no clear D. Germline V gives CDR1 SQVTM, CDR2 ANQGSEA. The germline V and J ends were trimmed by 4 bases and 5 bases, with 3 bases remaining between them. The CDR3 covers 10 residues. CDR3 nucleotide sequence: TGCAGCGTTGCGGACAATGAGCAGTTCTTC. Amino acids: CSVADNEQFF.

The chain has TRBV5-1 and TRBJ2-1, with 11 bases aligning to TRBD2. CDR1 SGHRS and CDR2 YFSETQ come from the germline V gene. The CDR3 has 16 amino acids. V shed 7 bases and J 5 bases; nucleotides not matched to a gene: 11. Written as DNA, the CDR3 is TGCGCCAGCCGAGCTAGCGGGGGGTCTTCGCACAATGAGCAGTTCTTC. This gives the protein CASRASGGSSHNEQFF.